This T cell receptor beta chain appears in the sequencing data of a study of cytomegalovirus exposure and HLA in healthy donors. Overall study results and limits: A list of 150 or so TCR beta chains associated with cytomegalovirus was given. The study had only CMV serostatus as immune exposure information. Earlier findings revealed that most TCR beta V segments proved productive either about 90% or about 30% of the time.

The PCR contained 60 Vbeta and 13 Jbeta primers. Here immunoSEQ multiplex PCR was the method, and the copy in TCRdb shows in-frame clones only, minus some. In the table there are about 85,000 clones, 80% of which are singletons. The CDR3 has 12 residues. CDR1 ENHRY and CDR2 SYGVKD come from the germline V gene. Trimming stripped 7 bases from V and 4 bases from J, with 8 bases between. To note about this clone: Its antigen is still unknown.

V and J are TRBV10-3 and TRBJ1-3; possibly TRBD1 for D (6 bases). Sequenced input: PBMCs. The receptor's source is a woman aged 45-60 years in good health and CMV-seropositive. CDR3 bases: TGTGCCATCAAGGACAGCGGAAACACCATATATTTT. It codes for CAIKDSGNTIYF.